A single sample is the source of the 29 T cell receptor beta chains below, sequenced in a study of cytomegalovirus exposure and HLA in healthy donors. The PCR contained 60 Vbeta and 13 Jbeta primers. The repertoire was sequenced with immunoSEQ multiplex PCR; TCRdb's copy has only in-frame clones and lacks some. The table includes tens of thousands of clones, more than 75% detected once. Sample: PBMCs. The receptors were gathered from a woman aged 45-59 years in good health and CMV-seropositive.

In this sample, this clone turned up once. This chain links TRBV30 with TRBJ1-4, with D unclear. V was shortened by 5 bases and J by 0 bases, with 10 bases between the two germline ends. The CDR3 spans 14 residues. Germline values: CDR1 GTSNPN, CDR2 SVGIG (reference sequence). CDR3 nucleotides: TGTGCCTGGGCAGCGACTTCAACTAATGAAAAACTGTTTTTT. This gives the protein CAWAATSTNEKLFF.

V is TRBV5-1 and J is TRBJ2-1; weak D call: TRBD2 (5 bases). V lost 0 bases and J 4 bases, leaving 11 bases between the germline ends. CDR3 length: 15 residues. Germline CDR1 reads SGHRS; CDR2 reads YFSETQ. CDR3 nucleotides: TGCGCCAGCAGCTTGGAGGGAGCGGCATACAATGAGCAGTTCTTC. Encoded protein: CASSLEGAAYNEQFF.

The gene calls are TRBV6-4 and TRBJ2-6, with D maybe TRBD1 (5 bases). This CDR3 comprises 15 residues. Germline V lookup: CDR1 MRHNA, CDR2 SNTAGT. Trimming took off 2 bases at V and 4 bases at J, with 9 bases between the two ends. The DNA for the CDR3 is TGTGCCAGCAGTGACCGCAGGGCGGGGGCCAACGTCCTGACTTTC. The encoded protein is CASSDRRAGANVLTF.

Only one count was recorded for this clone. V usage is TRBV6-5 and J usage is TRBJ2-1; 13 bases are a match to TRBD2. In germline, CDR1 is MNHEY, CDR2 SVGAGI. Trimming took 6 bases from V and 10 from J; bases not matched to a gene: 6. The CDR3 contains 14 residues. The CDR3 reads CASRRTSGSGEQFF. CDR3 in DNA: TGTGCCAGCAGAAGGACTAGCGGGAGCGGAGAGCAGTTCTTC.

The chain couples TRBV4-1 to TRBJ1-4; D remains unclear. Germline V lookup: CDR1 MGHRA, CDR2 YSYEKL. The CDR3 covers 15 residues. V was pared by 4 bases and J by 8 bases, with 17 bases between. CDR3 bases: TGCGCCAGCAGCCCCGGGTGGGTGAGAGGGGAAAAACTGTTTTTT. Its protein product is CASSPGWVRGEKLFF.

The chain combines TRBV9 with TRBJ2-5, with TRBD1 matching over 7 bases. Germline loops: CDR1 SGDLS, CDR2 YYNGEE. The CDR3 length is 14 residues. V gave up 3 bases and J gave up 1 base; unmatched junction bases: 3. CDR3 region: CASSGTGPQETQYF. The DNA for the CDR3 is TGTGCCAGCAGCGGGACAGGTCCCCAAGAGACCCAGTACTTC. Complete variable domain (other parts from reference TRBV9 and TRBJ2-5): DSGVTQTPKHLITATGQRVTLRCSPRSGDLSVYWYQQSLDQGLQFLIQYYNGEERAKGNILERFSAQQFPDLHSELNLSSLELGDSALYFCASSGTGPQETQYFGPGTRLLVL.

The chain recombines TRBV9 with TRBJ2-4; 8 nucleotides agree with TRBD2. The CDR3 consists of 16 residues. The V segment lost 0 bases and the J segment 3 bases; nucleotides outside the gene matches: 5. Germline V gene data show CDR1 as SGDLS and CDR2 as YYNGEE. CDR3 nucleotide sequence: TGTGCCAGCAGCGTAGACGGGGGGGTAGGCAAAAACATTCAGTACTTC. As protein: CASSVDGGVGKNIQYF.

The V gene is TRBV11-2, the J gene TRBJ2-3; weak D call: TRBD2 (6 bases). Per the germline V gene, CDR1 is SGHAT and CDR2 is FQNNGV. Trimming took off 7 bases at V and 2 bases at J, with 22 bases between the two ends. The CDR3 covers 17 residues. The CDR3 loop is CASTPEDGGPTTDTQYF. The CDR3 region has the DNA TGTGCCAGCACCCCCGAAGACGGGGGTCCAACCACAGATACGCAGTATTTT.

The gene calls are TRBV25-1 and TRBJ1-2, with TRBD1 identical over 9 bases. The CDR3 runs to 16 residues. The germline V gene encodes CDR1 MGHDK and CDR2 SYGVNS. V trimming: 3 bases; J trimming: 3 bases; junction bases outside the gene matches: 8. DNA for the CDR3: TGTGCCAGCAGTGAGATGGGACAGGGCCTTCACTATGGCTACACCTTC. Protein sequence: CASSEMGQGLHYGYTF.

This clone was seen only once. The chain joins TRBV7-3 to TRBJ2-3; TRBD2 aligns across 7 bases. Per germline, CDR1 SGHTA and CDR2 FQGTGA. The CDR3 runs to 16 residues. V was clipped by 1 base and J by 1 base; unmatched bases: 5. DNA for the CDR3: TGTGCCAGCAGCTTAAGACGGGGGAGGGGCACAGATACGCAGTATTTT. It translates to CASSLRRGRGTDTQYF.

The gene calls are TRBV11-3 and TRBJ2-2; tentatively, D is TRBD2 (6 bases). This CDR3 has 16 amino acids. Per the germline V gene, CDR1 is SGHNT and CDR2 is YENEEA. V shed 2 bases and J shed 5 bases, with 15 bases lying between them. The CDR3 DNA is TGTGCCAGCAGCTTATTGGGCGGGACGTGGACCGGGGAGCTGTTTTTT. This codes for CASSLLGGTWTGELFF.

The V gene is TRBV6-1, the J gene TRBJ1-2; no clear D gene. This CDR3 contains 14 residues. With 2 bases removed from V and 7 bases from J, the gap between germline ends came to 14 bases. Germline loops: CDR1 MNHNS, CDR2 SASEGT. In DNA form, the CDR3 reads TGTGCCAGCAGTGAATCAATCGGTTGGAGTGGCTACACCTTC. It yields the protein CASSESIGWSGYTF.

The rearrangement links TRBV30 to TRBJ1-2; the D is unclear. V was trimmed by 1 base and J by 4 bases, leaving 13 bases between them. Germline CDR1 is GTSNPN and CDR2 is SVGIG (reference sequence). The CDR3 consists of 14 residues. CDR3 loop: CAWSASADLYGYTF. As DNA, the CDR3 is TGTGCCTGGAGTGCCTCAGCGGATCTCTATGGCTACACCTTC.

Worth noting for this clone: Other DNA sequences within the sample encode an identical CDR3. The chain is built from TRBV10-3 and TRBJ2-7; TRBD2 is a possible D gene (6 bases). This CDR3 is built from 13 residues. Germline values: CDR1 ENHRY, CDR2 SYGVKD. Trimming took off 6 bases at V and 1 base at J, with 10 bases between the two ends. This CDR3 is CAIRGSGSYEQYV. CDR3 in DNA: TGTGCCATCAGGGGTAGCGGTTCCTACGAGCAGTACGTC.

The chain recombines TRBV7-6 with TRBJ1-3; the match to TRBD1 covers 7 bases. Germline CDR1 and CDR2: SGHVS and FNYEAQ. The length of the CDR3 is 14 residues. Trimming took 5 bases from V and 3 from J; bases not matched to a gene: 4. CDR3 loop: CASSRQGYGNTIYF. As DNA, the CDR3 is TGTGCCAGCAGCCGACAGGGTTATGGAAACACCATATATTTT.

V is TRBV4-1 and J is TRBJ2-7; D remains ambiguous. V gave up 8 bases and J gave up 2 bases, with 10 bases separating them. This CDR3 is 12 amino acids long. The germline V gene encodes CDR1 MGHRA and CDR2 YSYEKL. CDR3 in DNA: TGCGCCAGCGGTCGAGACACCTACGAGCAGTACTTC. It yields the protein CASGRDTYEQYF.

This chain joins TRBV15 and TRBJ2-5; 10 bases are shared with TRBD2. Germline lookup yields CDR1 LNHNV and CDR2 YYDKDF (reference sequence). Trimming took 6 bases from V and 5 from J; bases not matched to a gene: 6. The CDR3 extends over 14 amino acids. CDR3 nucleotides: TGTGCCACCAGTCGGCTAGCGGGAGCCGAGACCCAGTACTTC. It codes for CATSRLAGAETQYF.

V usage is TRBV4-1 and J usage is TRBJ1-1, with 9 bases fitting TRBD1. This CDR3 has 15 residues. CDR1 is MGHRA and CDR2 is YSYEKL in the germline V gene. V gave up 1 base and J gave up 3 bases; unmatched junction bases: 3. CDR3 in amino acids: CASSQGTGGYTEAFF. CDR3 coding DNA: TGCGCCAGCAGCCAAGGAACAGGGGGCTACACTGAAGCTTTCTTT.

A few counts support this clone. The chain recombines TRBV5-6 with TRBJ1-3; no reliable D call. Germline V gene lookup returns CDR1 SGHDT and CDR2 YYEEEE. This CDR3 spans 17 amino acids. V was cut by 3 bases and J by 0 bases, with 16 bases left in between. The CDR3 loop reads CASSSDVGGPSGNTIYF. The CDR3 DNA reads TGTGCCAGCAGCTCGGACGTAGGAGGCCCCTCTGGAAACACCATATATTTT. Combining the CDR3 with reference TRBV5-6 and TRBJ1-3 gives the whole variable domain DAGVTQSPTHLIKTRGQQVTLRCSPKSGHDTVSWYQQALGQGPQFIFQYYEEEERQRGNFPDRFSGHQFPNYSSELNVNALLLGDSALYLCASSSDVGGPSGNTIYFGEGSWLTVV.

The V gene is TRBV5-1, the J gene TRBJ2-3; 7 nucleotides match TRBD2. Germline CDR1 SGHRS, CDR2 YFSETQ. The V gene end was trimmed by 0 bases and the J gene end by 1 base; junction bases not matched to a gene: 5. This CDR3 has 16 residues. CDR3 loop: CASSLAGSGGTDTQYF. The CDR3 region has the DNA TGCGCCAGCAGCTTGGCCGGAAGCGGGGGCACAGATACGCAGTATTTT.

V and J are TRBV18 and TRBJ2-5; a weak D match, TRBD1 (6 bases). Judging by the DNA end, TRBJ2-7 fits better; the J call may be wrong. CDR1 and CDR2 from the germline V gene are KGHSH and LQKENI. The CDR3 contains 13 residues. CDR3 in amino acids: CASSGQNSYEQYF. The DNA for the CDR3 is TGTGCCAGCTCTGGACAGAACTCCTACGAGCAGTACTTC.

This clone appeared a single time. The chain links TRBV19 to TRBJ1-3, with D maybe TRBD1 (5 bases). Trimming left V 8 bases short and J 0 bases short, with 8 bases between. CDR1 and CDR2 (germline): LNHDA, SQIVND (reference sequence). The CDR3 runs 13 residues. The DNA of the CDR3 is TGTGCCAGTGGGGCAAGCTCTGGAAACACCATATATTTT. This gives the protein CASGASSGNTIYF.

This chain links TRBV5-4 with TRBJ2-2; D is perhaps TRBD1 (6 bases). The CDR3 spans 15 residues. V was shortened by 4 bases and J by 4 bases, with 14 bases between the two germline ends. Germline V gene sequence: CDR1 SGHNT, CDR2 YYREEE (reference sequence). CDR3 coding DNA: TGTGCCAGCAGCGGATGGACAGCCGGCACCGGGGAGCTGTTTTTT. Translated, it gives CASSGWTAGTGELFF. Using reference TRBV5-4 and TRBJ2-2 for the parts outside the CDR3, the full variable domain is ETGVTQSPTHLIKTRGQQVTLRCSSQSGHNTVSWYQQALGQGPQFIFQYYREEENGRGNFPPRFSGLQFPNYSSELNVNALELDDSALYLCASSGWTAGTGELFFGEGSRLTVL.

V usage is TRBV9 and J usage is TRBJ2-3, with D perhaps matching TRBD2 (6 bases). Germline V CDR1 and CDR2: SGDLS, YYNGEE. CDR3 length: 14 residues. V lost 0 bases and J lost 5, with 10 bases in between. The DNA of the CDR3 is TGTGCCAGCAGCGTAGTGGGAGGTGGAGATACGCAGTATTTT. Translation: CASSVVGGGDTQYF.

The rearrangement joins TRBV9 to TRBJ2-2; unclear D gene. The germline V gene encodes CDR1 SGDLS and CDR2 YYNGEE. V shed 8 bases and J shed 0 bases, with 14 bases lying between them. There are 15 residues in the CDR3. CDR3 region: CASARDSPNTGELFF. The CDR3 nucleotides are TGTGCCAGTGCCCGAGACTCCCCGAACACCGGGGAGCTGTTTTTT.

This clone appeared once. This chain links TRBV7-8 with TRBJ1-1; D is possibly TRBD1 (5 bases). There are 14 residues in the CDR3. Germline assignment: CDR1 SGHVS and CDR2 FQNEAQ. Trimming removed 5 bases from V and 3 bases from J, with 13 bases in between. This CDR3 is CASSLWGLDTEAFF. The CDR3 DNA reads as TGTGCCAGCAGCCTTTGGGGCCTTGACACTGAAGCTTTCTTT.

The chain couples TRBV6-5 to TRBJ2-5, with D possibly matching TRBD2 (6 bases). The J call is uncertain, as TRBJ2-7 better fits the DNA end. The CDR3 has 12 amino acids. Germline values: CDR1 MNHEY, CDR2 SVGAGI. Here the CDR3 reads CASQQGDFEQYF. The CDR3 coding sequence is TGTGCCAGCCAACAAGGGGACTTCGAGCAGTACTTC.

The chain uses TRBV18 and TRBJ1-2, with a weak D call TRBD1 (6 bases). CDR1 KGHSH and CDR2 LQKENI come from the germline V gene. The CDR3 is 14 residues long. Trimming stripped 2 bases from V and 8 bases from J, with 15 bases between. The CDR3 sequence is CASSPTARGGGYTF. The CDR3 coding sequence is TGTGCCAGCTCACCAACCGCCAGGGGTGGAGGCTACACCTTC.

The CDR3 bases are TGTGCCAGCAGGGGGAGGGGTCAAGAGACCCAGTACTTC. Protein: CASRGRGQETQYF. V gene TRBV7-9 combines with J gene TRBJ2-5; 7 positions match TRBD2. J lost 2 bases, V lost 6 bases, and 3 bases had no gene match. The CDR3 sequence is 13 residues long. Germline V lookup: CDR1 SEHNR, CDR2 FQNEAQ (reference sequence).